This TCR beta chain was sequenced during a study of CD8 T cells in ankylosing spondylitis. The CDR3 consists of 15 residues. J was trimmed by 5 bases and V by 3 bases; bases with no gene match: 8. The germline gives CDR1 MGHRA, CDR2 YSYEKL. Findings and caveats of the study: The authors found the disease-linked clones to be CD8+ and relatively rare in peripheral blood.

In regard to this clonotype: Its antigen remains unidentified.

With molecular barcodes, quantitative 5'-RACE was used to make the TCR beta libraries. TCRdb ran MiXCR on the 5' RACE reads and lists one entry per CDR3 protein. The data hold nearly 250,000 distinct CDR3 sequences, with 32% observed a single time. V and J are TRBV4-1 and TRBJ2-5; 8 positions agree with TRBD2. This TCR came from a male donor with ankylosing spondylitis or in good health (not recorded which). The sequencing sample was made of blood, either unsorted or a sorted T cell fraction (not recorded which). CDR3 coding DNA: TGCGCCAGCAGCCAGGGACGGGGGGGGCTGGAGACCCAGTACTTC. Translation: CASSQGRGGLETQYF.